The clone carrying this T cell receptor beta chain was recorded a few times. Its matching antigen is unknown. This record comes from a study of spatial heterogeneity in lung cancer. Study-wide findings and caveats: TCRs found ubiquitously expanded in tumor appeared in blood more at resection than at follow-up.

TCRdb reprocessed the 5' RACE reads with MiXCR, giving one entry per CDR3 protein. Of about 120,000 distinct CDR3 sequences in the sample, 12% are singletons; the top ten hold 16%. Germline assignment: CDR1 LNHNV and CDR2 YYDKDF (reference sequence). This CDR3 contains 16 residues. With 0 bases clipped from V and 7 bases from J, the junction kept 9 bases outside the gene matches. The time point here: blood at routine non-recurrence follow-up after resection. In each case, whole RNA from tumor, nontumor lung or frozen PBMC was sequenced unsorted. The chain has TRBV15 and TRBJ1-5, with 7 bases lining up with TRBD1. This TCR was sampled from a male donor with early-stage non-small cell lung cancer. The specimen was PBMCs, collected at follow-up. CDR3 sequence reads: CATSRDLDRVDQPQHF. Written as DNA, the CDR3 is TGTGCCACCAGCAGAGATTTAGACAGGGTAGACCAGCCCCAGCATTTT.